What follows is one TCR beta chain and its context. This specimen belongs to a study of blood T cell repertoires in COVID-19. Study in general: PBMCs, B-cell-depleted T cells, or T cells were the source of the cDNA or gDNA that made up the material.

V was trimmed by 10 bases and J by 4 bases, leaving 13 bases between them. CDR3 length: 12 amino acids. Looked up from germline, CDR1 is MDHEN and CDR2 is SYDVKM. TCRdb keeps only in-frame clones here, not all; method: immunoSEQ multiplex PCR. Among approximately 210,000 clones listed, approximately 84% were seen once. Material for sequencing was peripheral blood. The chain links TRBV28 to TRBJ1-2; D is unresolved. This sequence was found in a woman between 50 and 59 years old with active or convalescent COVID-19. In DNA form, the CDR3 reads TGTGCCACCCGAAGGCGGGGCTATGGCTACACCTTC. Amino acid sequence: CATRRRGYGYTF.